A single sample is the source of the 26 T cell receptor beta chains below, sequenced in a study of cytomegalovirus exposure and HLA in healthy donors. A multiplex PCR was run with 60 Vbeta primers and 13 Jbeta primers. TCRdb's table, derived via immunoSEQ multiplex PCR, lists solely in-frame clones and lacks some. The table shows 150,000 to 200,000 clones, with about 78% occurring only once. The sample was PBMCs. The receptor set was obtained from a woman in her forties or fifties in good health and CMV-seropositive.

This clone was seen more than once but under ten times. Other DNA sequences from this sample encode an identical CDR3 as well. The gene calls are TRBV7-9 and TRBJ2-5, with TRBD1 identical over 7 bases. Germline V gene sequence: CDR1 SEHNR, CDR2 FQNEAQ (reference sequence). There are 14 residues in the CDR3. The trim removed 1 base at V and 4 bases at J, leaving 3 bases unmatched. In nucleotides, the CDR3 is TGTGCCAGCAGCTTAGTAGGGGGCGGAGAGACCCAGTACTTC. Its translation: CASSLVGGGETQYF.

The chain is built from TRBV5-1 and TRBJ2-3; 7 bases are a match to TRBD2. V dropped 4 bases and J dropped 4; count of bases not matched to a gene: 12. Germline V CDR1 and CDR2: SGHRS, YFSETQ. This CDR3 comprises 16 residues. DNA of the CDR3: TGCGCCAGCAGCCGTACGGGGGGAGGGTTTCCAGATACGCAGTATTTT. Amino acid sequence: CASSRTGGGFPDTQYF.

The chain carries TRBV4-1 and TRBJ1-2; no definite D call. Trimming stripped 0 bases from V and 4 bases from J, with 18 bases between. This CDR3 has 17 residues. Per the germline V gene, CDR1 is MGHRA and CDR2 is YSYEKL. The CDR3 loop reads CASSQDEARDLLYGYTF. In DNA, the CDR3 is TGCGCCAGCAGCCAAGATGAGGCCAGAGATCTCCTCTATGGCTACACCTTC.

This clone was recorded a few times. The chain joins TRBV15 to TRBJ1-2; D not certain. The CDR3 spans 14 residues. Germline lookup yields CDR1 LNHNV and CDR2 YYDKDF (reference sequence). Trimming cost V 0 bases and J 6 bases, with 11 bases left between them. The CDR3 here is CATSRDGGYDGYTF. The CDR3 region has the DNA TGTGCCACCAGCAGAGATGGAGGGTACGATGGCTACACCTTC. Full variable domain (remainder filled in from reference TRBV15 and TRBJ1-2): DAMVIQNPRYQVTQFGKPVTLSCSQTLNHNVMYWYQQKSSQAPKLLFHYYDKDFNNEADTPDNFQSRRPNTSFCFLDIRSPGLGDTAMYLCATSRDGGYDGYTFGSGTRLTVV.

The count of this clone is one. This rearrangement joins TRBV5-1 to TRBJ1-1; TRBD1 might be the D (6 bases). Per germline, CDR1 SGHRS and CDR2 YFSETQ. This CDR3 has 12 residues. The V and J ends lost 4 bases and 11 bases respectively, with 15 bases between them. The CDR3 is CASSQGSESAFF. DNA for the CDR3: TGCGCCAGCAGCCAGGGGTCCGAATCGGCTTTCTTT.

J is TRBJ1-1 and V is TRBV9; unclear D gene. V lost 3 bases and J 2 bases, leaving 14 bases between the germline ends. From germline, CDR1 is SGDLS and CDR2 YYNGEE. The CDR3 is made up of 15 amino acids. The CDR3 region is CASSEITAFNTEAFF. The CDR3 bases are TGTGCCAGCAGCGAAATTACAGCTTTTAACACTGAAGCTTTCTTT.

V is TRBV4-1 and J is TRBJ2-5, with unresolved D. The J call could be wrong; TRBJ2-7 is a better fit for the DNA end. There are 13 residues in the CDR3. Germline loops: CDR1 MGHRA, CDR2 YSYEKL. CDR3 loop: CASSQGSGYEQYF. DNA of the CDR3: TGCGCCAGCAGCCAAGGGTCAGGCTACGAGCAGTACTTC.

J is TRBJ1-3 and V is TRBV6-4; the D is unclear. CDR1 is MRHNA, CDR2 SNTAGT, per germline. Between the trimmed V and J ends, which lost 5 bases and 4 bases, there was a span of 6 bases. The length of the CDR3 is 12 residues. CDR3 sequence (DNA): TGTGCCAGCAGTCACGGGGGAAACACCATATATTTT. Translation: CASSHGGNTIYF.

The genes are TRBV7-9 and TRBJ1-1; D is unresolved. Trimming took 5 bases from V and 2 from J, leaving 15 bases between them. The germline V gene has CDR1 SEHNR and CDR2 FQNEAQ (reference sequence). The CDR3 consists of 15 residues. Here the CDR3 reads CASSPPAGGNTEAFF. The CDR3 bases are TGTGCCAGCAGCCCCCCGGCAGGTGGAAACACTGAAGCTTTCTTT.

The chain uses TRBV6-1 and TRBJ1-4, with D possibly TRBD1 on 6 matching bases. The length of the CDR3 is 17 residues. CDR1 and CDR2 (germline): MNHNS, SASEGT. The V end was cut by 4 bases, the J end by 0 bases, with 15 bases between. The CDR3 protein is CASSGGQGVATNEKLFF. The CDR3 DNA follows: TGTGCCAGCAGTGGGGGGCAGGGAGTTGCAACTAATGAAAAACTGTTTTTT.

This chain connects TRBV4-2 to TRBJ2-3; D might be TRBD2 (6 bases). Germline CDR1 is LGHNA and CDR2 is YNFKEQ. The germline V and J ends were trimmed by 3 bases and 2 bases, with 12 bases remaining between them. This CDR3 has 15 amino acids. In DNA, the CDR3 is TGTGCCAGCAGCCAGGGACTCCCAACCACAGATACGCAGTATTTT. Amino acid sequence: CASSQGLPTTDTQYF.

CDR3 region: CASSPRDRAAYEQYF. CDR3 DNA sequence: TGTGCCAGCTCCCCCCGGGACAGGGCGGCCTACGAGCAGTACTTC. The V gene is TRBV4-2, the J gene TRBJ2-7; TRBD1 agrees at 9 bases. CDR1 and CDR2 (germline): LGHNA, YNFKEQ. Germline trimming cut 8 bases from V and 2 bases from J; bases unmatched to any gene: 10. The CDR3 runs 15 residues.

This clone was counted only a few times. The CDR3 bases are TGTGCCAGCAGCTTAGGCGGGGGGGGCGCAGATACGCAGTATTTT. It codes for CASSLGGGGADTQYF. The V and J genes are TRBV7-3 and TRBJ2-3; 9 nucleotides align to TRBD2. Germline assignment: CDR1 SGHTA and CDR2 FQGTGA. The CDR3 is 15 residues long. The trim removed 2 bases at V and 4 bases at J, leaving 4 bases unmatched. The whole variable domain, remainder taken from reference TRBV7-3 and TRBJ2-3, is GAGVSQTPSNKVTEKGKYVELRCDPISGHTALYWYRQSLGQGPEFLIYFQGTGAADDSGLPNDRFFAVRPEGSVSTLKIQRTERGDSAVYLCASSLGGGGADTQYFGPGTRLTVL.

J is TRBJ2-1 and V is TRBV7-6, with 8 bases that match TRBD2. Unmatched junction bases numbered 1, after V lost 5 bases and J lost 7 bases. Germline values: CDR1 SGHVS, CDR2 FNYEAQ. There are 12 residues in the CDR3. CDR3 protein: CASSRGGNEQFF. The CDR3 DNA reads as TGTGCCAGCAGCCGGGGGGGGAATGAGCAGTTCTTC.

This chain links TRBV19 with TRBJ1-1, with D unclear. Germline V gene data show CDR1 as LNHDA and CDR2 as SQIVND (reference sequence). Trimming shortened V by 2 bases and J by 6 bases, and 7 bases separated the two germline ends. CDR3 length: 12 residues. The CDR3 reads CASSIRRAEAFF. CDR3 bases: TGTGCCAGTAGTATACGGAGAGCTGAAGCTTTCTTT.

This clone was picked up one time. The CDR3 loop reads CATDRGNNAFF. CDR3 in DNA: TGTGCCACTGACAGGGGGAACAATGCTTTCTTT. The V and J genes are TRBV7-9 and TRBJ1-1; TRBD1 matches 9 bases. CDR3 length equals 11 residues. The V segment lost 10 bases and the J segment 11 bases; nucleotides outside the gene matches: 8. Germline CDR1 and CDR2: SEHNR and FQNEAQ (reference sequence).

This clone was picked up a small number of times. One junction end disagrees with the germline gene, perhaps due to a read error. The chain is built from TRBV7-7 and TRBJ2-5, with TRBD1 matching 8 bases. Per the germline V gene, CDR1 is SSHAT and CDR2 is FNYEAQ (reference sequence). The CDR3 runs to 15 residues. In nucleotides, the CDR3 is TGTGCTAGCAGCTTAGCTCCACAAACAGGGGGGACCCAGTACTTC. This sequence encodes CASSLAPQTGGTQYF. Based on the CDR3 plus reference TRBV7-7 and TRBJ2-5, the full variable domain is GAGVSQSPRYKVTKRGQDVTLRCDPISSHATLYWYQQALGQGPEFLTYFNYEAQPDKSGLPSDRFSAERPEGSISTLTIQRTEQRDSAMYRCASSLAPQTGGTQYFGPGTRLLVL.

This rearrangement joins TRBV5-1 to TRBJ1-1, with D possibly being TRBD1 (5 bases). The V and J ends lost 1 base and 2 bases respectively, with 15 bases between them. The CDR3 loop spans 16 amino acids. Per germline, CDR1 SGHRS and CDR2 YFSETQ. CDR3 in DNA: TGCGCCAGCAGCTTGTTTGCGGGGGGTCTAAACACTGAAGCTTTCTTT. It codes for CASSLFAGGLNTEAFF.

This sequence joins TRBV6-1 and TRBJ2-7; 10 bases fit TRBD2. The junction had 8 bases not matched to a gene; V was cut back by 2 bases and J by 7 bases. The germline V gene encodes CDR1 MNHNS and CDR2 SASEGT. The CDR3 has 15 residues. The CDR3 sequence: CASSEKAGGESEQYF. CDR3 sequence (DNA): TGTGCCAGCAGTGAAAAAGCGGGGGGGGAAAGTGAGCAGTACTTC.

The chain uses TRBV18 and TRBJ2-7; D remains ambiguous. Germline lookup yields CDR1 KGHSH and CDR2 LQKENI. The ends were cut back, 2 bases at V and 0 bases at J, with 8 bases in the middle. CDR3 length: 14 amino acids. CDR3 bases: TGTGCCAGCTCACCAGAGTTCCTCTCCTACGAGCAGTACTTC. Encoded protein: CASSPEFLSYEQYF. The full variable domain, with the rest looked up from reference TRBV18 and TRBJ2-7, is NAGVMQNPRHLVRRRGQEARLRCSPMKGHSHVYWYRQLPEEGLKFMVYLQKENIIDESGMPKERFSAEFPKEGPSILRIQQVVRGDSAAYFCASSPEFLSYEQYFGPGTRLTVT.

V is TRBV6-1 and J is TRBJ2-7; tentatively, D is TRBD1 (6 bases). The CDR3 runs to 13 residues. With 7 bases removed from V and 3 bases from J, the gap between germline ends came to 13 bases. Germline loops: CDR1 MNHNS, CDR2 SASEGT. The CDR3 nucleotides read TGTGCCAGCAACACAGGGATTGGCTACGAGCAGTACTTC. Protein: CASNTGIGYEQYF.

V usage is TRBV5-6 and J usage is TRBJ2-2, with D unresolved. CDR3 size: 15 residues. The germline CDR1 and CDR2 sequences are SGHDT and YYEEEE. V gave up 4 bases and J gave up 6 bases, with 16 bases separating them. In nucleotides, the CDR3 is TGTGCCAGCAGCCCTTGGAACTACGGCCCCGGGGAGCTGTTTTTT. It specifies CASSPWNYGPGELFF.

This sequence joins TRBV30 and TRBJ2-7; 12 bases align to TRBD2. The CDR3 loop spans 13 amino acids. The V gene's germline CDR1 is GTSNPN and CDR2 SVGIG (reference sequence). Trimming removed 6 bases from V and 6 bases from J; junction bases left unmatched: 6. DNA of the CDR3: TGTGCCTGTGAAGGACTAGCGGGGTTCGAGCAGTACTTC. It codes for CACEGLAGFEQYF.

This clone was counted only a few times. CDR3 sequence (DNA): TGTGCCTGGAGTGTAGTACAGGGGGCTTTAGGGACCCAGTACTTC. Its translation: CAWSVVQGALGTQYF. The chain has TRBV30 and TRBJ2-5; TRBD1 matches 9 bases. CDR3 length: 15 residues. J was trimmed by 7 bases and V by 0 bases; bases with no gene match: 9. Germline V gene lookup returns CDR1 GTSNPN and CDR2 SVGIG (reference sequence).

The V and J genes are TRBV27 and TRBJ1-2, with D perhaps matching TRBD1 (5 bases). This CDR3 has 15 residues. Trimming removed 6 bases at V and 4 bases at J, with 18 bases between. Germline CDR1 reads MNHEY; CDR2 reads SMNVEV (reference sequence). The DNA for the CDR3 is TGTGCCAGCAGGGAGCGAGGTCCAGGGCCCTATGGCTACACCTTC. It codes for CASRERGPGPYGYTF.

The V call is TRBV7-9, the J call TRBJ2-7, with 12 bases that match TRBD1. Trimming removed 5 bases from V and 7 bases from J; junction bases left unmatched: 12. The germline V gene encodes CDR1 SEHNR and CDR2 FQNEAQ (reference sequence). This CDR3 spans 16 amino acids. The CDR3 DNA reads as TGTGCCAGCAGCCAGACCGCGGGACAGGGGGCGAGGGAGCAGTACTTC. Translating it yields CASSQTAGQGAREQYF.